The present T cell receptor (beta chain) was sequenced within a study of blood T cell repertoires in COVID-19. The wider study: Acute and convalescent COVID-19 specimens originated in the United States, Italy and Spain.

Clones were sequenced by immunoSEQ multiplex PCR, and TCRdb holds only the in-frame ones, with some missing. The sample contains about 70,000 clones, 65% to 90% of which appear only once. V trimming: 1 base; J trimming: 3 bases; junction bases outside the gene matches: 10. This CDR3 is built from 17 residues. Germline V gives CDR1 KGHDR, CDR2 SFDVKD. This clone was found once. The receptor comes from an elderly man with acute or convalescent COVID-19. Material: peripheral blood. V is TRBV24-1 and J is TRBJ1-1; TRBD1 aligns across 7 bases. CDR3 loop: CATSDLGSGQLHTEAFF. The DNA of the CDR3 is TGTGCCACCAGTGATTTAGGGTCGGGACAGCTTCACACTGAAGCTTTCTTT.